This TCR beta chain is from a study of T cells in Graves' hyperthyroidism and ophthalmopathy. Study details: Before treatment of any kind, peripheral blood was taken at initial diagnosis.

The PBMCs were sourced from fresh peripheral blood (about 10 ml). This clonotype has more than one count but fewer than ten. Antigen specificity is unknown. The junction shows a germline mismatch at one end, possibly a read error. CDR1 is SSHAT and CDR2 is FNYEAQ in the germline V gene (reference sequence). CDR3 length: 14 amino acids. Study-wide results and limits: Among thyroid clonotypes expanded above 0.001, most also appeared in blood.

The TCR beta CDR3 regions underwent amplification using RNA transcripts as the source. The HTBI primer set drove a first-round RT-PCR of the TCR CDR3. Each CDR3 protein gets one entry after TCRdb re-called the multiplex PCR reads with MiXCR. The repertoire consists of about 380,000 distinct CDR3 sequences, with roughly 14% occurring once and the leading ten covering roughly a fifth. The rearrangement joins TRBV7-7 to TRBJ2-2; weak D call: TRBD2 (5 bases). Material for sequencing was blood. This sequence originates from a woman in her 30s with Graves' ophthalmopathy. CDR3 sequence reads: CASSLALEVGELFF. DNA of the CDR3: TGTGCTAGCAGCTTAGCGCTAGAGGTCGGGGAGCTGTTTTTT.